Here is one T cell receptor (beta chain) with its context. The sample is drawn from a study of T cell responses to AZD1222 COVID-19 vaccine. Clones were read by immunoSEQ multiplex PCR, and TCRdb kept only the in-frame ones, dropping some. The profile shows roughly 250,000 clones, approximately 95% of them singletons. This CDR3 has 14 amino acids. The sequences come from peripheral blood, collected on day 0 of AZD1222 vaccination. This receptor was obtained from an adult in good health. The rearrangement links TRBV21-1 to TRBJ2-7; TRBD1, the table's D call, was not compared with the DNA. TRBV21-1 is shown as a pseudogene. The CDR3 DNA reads TGTGCCAGCAGCGCTCCGGGACAGAGCTACGAGCAGTACTTC. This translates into CASSAPGQSYEQYF.